These T cell receptor beta chains were read from a single sample in a study of OX40 agonist ivuxolimab in advanced cancers. Generated by immunoSEQ multiplex PCR, the TCRdb table keeps only in-frame clones and is missing some. Here the sample spans fewer than 80,000 clones, 91% being singletons. Sequenced here: CD4+ or CD8+ T cells sorted from blood, sampled in a trial of the OX40 agonist ivuxolimab. The receptors were gathered from an adult with an advanced solid tumor such as melanoma, head and neck, liver or kidney cancer. CDR3s include the opening cysteine and the closing phenylalanine or tryptophan. Fields, in order: J gene, V gene, D gene, clone size, CDR3 protein, CDR3 DNA. A D gene is named only where the DNA matches it firmly. Size is omitted from some rows. Given values are once, few, many or a class for expanded clones.

TRBJ2-5 | TRBV29-1 | NA | once | CSVAPRGETQYF | TGCAGCGTTGCGCCCCGGGGAGAGACCCAGTACTTC
TRBJ2-7 | TRBV9 | NA | NA | CASSARQGSIHEQYF | TGTGCCAGCAGCGCGAGACAAGGGTCGATCCACGAGCAGTACTTC
TRBJ2-1 | TRBV6-4 | TRBD1 | NA | CASSPLQGAVNEQFF | TGTGCCAGCAGTCCTCTACAGGGGGCAGTCAATGAGCAGTTCTTC
TRBJ2-2 | TRBV10-1 | NA | once | CASRDPGGGELFF | TGCGCCAGCAGGGACCCGGGTGGCGGGGAGCTGTTTTTT
TRBJ2-1 | TRBV15 | TRBD1 | NA | CATSRAGQGYNEQFF | TGTGCCACCAGCAGAGCGGGACAGGGCTACAATGAGCAGTTCTTC
TRBJ2-7 | TRBV7-2 | TRBD1 | NA | CASSLIEGANEQYF | TGTGCCAGCAGCTTAATTGAGGGGGCGAACGAGCAGTACTTC
TRBJ2-2 | TRBV6-1 | TRBD2 | NA | CASSEGSGRTSGELFF | TGTGCCAGCAGTGAAGGTAGCGGGAGAACATCCGGGGAGCTGTTTTTT
TRBJ2-7 | TRBV6-1 | TRBD2 | NA | CASAGTRASYEQYF | TGTGCCAGCGCCGGGACTAGGGCGTCCTACGAGCAGTACTTC
TRBJ2-7 | TRBV28 | TRBD2 | NA | CASSSRSGRHEQYF | TGTGCCAGCAGTTCCCGCAGCGGGAGACACGAGCAGTACTTC
TRBJ2-5 | TRBV27 | TRBD2 | few | CASSAPPGLAGVRQYF | TGTGCCAGCAGCGCTCCACCGGGACTAGCGGGAGTGCGCCAGTACTTC
TRBJ2-7 | TRBV6-5 | TRBD2 | NA | CASRTSGLTYEQYF | TGTGCCAGCAGAACTAGCGGGCTTACCTACGAGCAGTACTTC
TRBJ2-5 | TRBV5-4 | NA | NA | CASGRDTVQETQYF | TGTGCCAGCGGCCGGGACACCGTACAAGAGACCCAGTACTTC
TRBJ2-2 | TRBV11-2 | NA | NA | CASYPLRWGRANTGELFF | TGTGCCAGCTACCCCCTTCGGTGGGGCAGGGCTAACACCGGGGAGCTGTTTTTT
TRBJ2-1 | TRBV11-3 | NA | NA | CASSLGESKDEQFF | TGTGCCAGCAGCTTGGGAGAAAGCAAGGATGAGCAGTTCTTC
TRBJ1-1 | TRBV5-8 | TRBD1 | NA | CASSRQGGSTEAFF | TGTGCCAGCAGCAGACAGGGAGGCAGCACTGAAGCTTTCTTT
TRBJ1-4 | TRBV6-5 | NA | NA | CASGNEQIEKLFF | TGTGCCAGCGGAAATGAGCAAATTGAAAAACTGTTTTTT
TRBJ2-5 | TRBV18 | NA | NA | CASSPRGGRETQYF | TGTGCCAGCTCACCACGGGGCGGTAGAGAGACCCAGTACTTC
TRBJ2-2 | TRBV19 | TRBD1 | NA | CASRRTGGFIGELFF | TGTGCCAGTAGGAGGACAGGGGGCTTTATCGGGGAGCTGTTTTTT
TRBJ2-7 | TRBV7-9 | NA | NA | CASSPQAGGSHEQYF | TGTGCCAGCAGTCCACAGGCCGGGGGTTCCCACGAGCAGTACTTC
TRBJ2-7 | TRBV7-3 | NA | NA | CASSPLNEQYF | TGTGCCAGCAGCCCGCTCAACGAGCAGTACTTC
TRBJ2-3 | TRBV10-3 | TRBD2 | once | CASSGSTDTQYF | TGTGCCAGTAGCGGGAGCACAGATACGCAGTATTTT
TRBJ2-7 | TRBV29-1 | TRBD2 | NA | CSVESGSGYEQYF | TGCAGCGTTGAAAGCGGGAGTGGGTACGAGCAGTACTTC
TRBJ1-1 | TRBV4-2 | NA | NA | CASRRQLAIMNTEAFF | TGTGCCAGCAGAAGACAGCTAGCGATCATGAACACTGAAGCTTTCTTT
TRBJ2-7 | TRBV5-1 | TRBD1 | NA | CASGADRDYEQYF | TGCGCCAGCGGAGCGGACAGGGACTACGAGCAGTACTTC
TRBJ2-7 | TRBV19 | NA | once | CASSPTGFSYEQYF | TGTGCCAGTAGCCCGACAGGTTTCTCCTACGAGCAGTACTTC
TRBJ2-1 | TRBV5-1 | TRBD1 | NA | CASSPRTGDFSSYNEQFF | TGCGCCAGCAGCCCCAGGACAGGGGATTTTAGCTCCTACAATGAGCAGTTCTTC
TRBJ1-2 | TRBV5-5 | NA | few | CASSLGWATERVPLGYTF | TGTGCCAGCAGCCTAGGATGGGCGACAGAGAGAGTTCCTTTAGGCTACACCTTC
TRBJ1-3 | TRBV14 | NA | NA | CASSQPHREERNTIYF | TGTGCCAGCAGCCAGCCCCACAGGGAGGAGAGAAACACCATATATTTT
TRBJ2-7 | TRBV2 | NA | NA | CASSQRTEASYEQYF | TGTGCCAGCAGTCAACGGACAGAAGCGTCCTACGAGCAGTACTTC
TRBJ1-6 | TRBV27 | NA | NA | CASSFWGIGNSPLHF | TGTGCCAGCAGTTTTTGGGGGATTGGTAATTCACCCCTCCACTTT
TRBJ2-5 | TRBV28 | TRBD2 | NA | CASSLAAGGQETQYF | TGTGCCAGCAGTTTAGCCGCGGGAGGCCAAGAGACCCAGTACTTC
TRBJ2-7 | TRBV30 | NA | once | CAWSGAYEQYF | TGTGCCTGGAGCGGGGCCTACGAGCAGTACTTC
TRBJ2-7 | TRBV7-6 | TRBD1 | NA | CASSSRTGALEYEQYF | TGTGCCAGCAGCTCAAGGACAGGTGCCTTGGAGTACGAGCAGTACTTC
TRBJ1-2 | TRBV9 | TRBD1 | NA | CASSPTGTGTGGYTF | TGTGCCAGCAGCCCAACCGGGACAGGGACGGGTGGCTACACCTTC
TRBJ2-2 | TRBV2 | TRBD1 | NA | CASRDRGTGELFF | TGTGCCAGCAGGGACAGGGGGACCGGGGAGCTGTTTTTT
TRBJ2-1 | TRBV5-1 | NA | NA | CASSSIPGQGGNEQFF | TGCGCCAGCAGCTCGATTCCGGGACAAGGAGGGAATGAGCAGTTCTTC
TRBJ2-5 | TRBV11-2 | NA | NA | CASSPSLAQQETQYF | TGTGCCAGCAGCCCCAGTTTGGCGCAGCAAGAGACCCAGTACTTC